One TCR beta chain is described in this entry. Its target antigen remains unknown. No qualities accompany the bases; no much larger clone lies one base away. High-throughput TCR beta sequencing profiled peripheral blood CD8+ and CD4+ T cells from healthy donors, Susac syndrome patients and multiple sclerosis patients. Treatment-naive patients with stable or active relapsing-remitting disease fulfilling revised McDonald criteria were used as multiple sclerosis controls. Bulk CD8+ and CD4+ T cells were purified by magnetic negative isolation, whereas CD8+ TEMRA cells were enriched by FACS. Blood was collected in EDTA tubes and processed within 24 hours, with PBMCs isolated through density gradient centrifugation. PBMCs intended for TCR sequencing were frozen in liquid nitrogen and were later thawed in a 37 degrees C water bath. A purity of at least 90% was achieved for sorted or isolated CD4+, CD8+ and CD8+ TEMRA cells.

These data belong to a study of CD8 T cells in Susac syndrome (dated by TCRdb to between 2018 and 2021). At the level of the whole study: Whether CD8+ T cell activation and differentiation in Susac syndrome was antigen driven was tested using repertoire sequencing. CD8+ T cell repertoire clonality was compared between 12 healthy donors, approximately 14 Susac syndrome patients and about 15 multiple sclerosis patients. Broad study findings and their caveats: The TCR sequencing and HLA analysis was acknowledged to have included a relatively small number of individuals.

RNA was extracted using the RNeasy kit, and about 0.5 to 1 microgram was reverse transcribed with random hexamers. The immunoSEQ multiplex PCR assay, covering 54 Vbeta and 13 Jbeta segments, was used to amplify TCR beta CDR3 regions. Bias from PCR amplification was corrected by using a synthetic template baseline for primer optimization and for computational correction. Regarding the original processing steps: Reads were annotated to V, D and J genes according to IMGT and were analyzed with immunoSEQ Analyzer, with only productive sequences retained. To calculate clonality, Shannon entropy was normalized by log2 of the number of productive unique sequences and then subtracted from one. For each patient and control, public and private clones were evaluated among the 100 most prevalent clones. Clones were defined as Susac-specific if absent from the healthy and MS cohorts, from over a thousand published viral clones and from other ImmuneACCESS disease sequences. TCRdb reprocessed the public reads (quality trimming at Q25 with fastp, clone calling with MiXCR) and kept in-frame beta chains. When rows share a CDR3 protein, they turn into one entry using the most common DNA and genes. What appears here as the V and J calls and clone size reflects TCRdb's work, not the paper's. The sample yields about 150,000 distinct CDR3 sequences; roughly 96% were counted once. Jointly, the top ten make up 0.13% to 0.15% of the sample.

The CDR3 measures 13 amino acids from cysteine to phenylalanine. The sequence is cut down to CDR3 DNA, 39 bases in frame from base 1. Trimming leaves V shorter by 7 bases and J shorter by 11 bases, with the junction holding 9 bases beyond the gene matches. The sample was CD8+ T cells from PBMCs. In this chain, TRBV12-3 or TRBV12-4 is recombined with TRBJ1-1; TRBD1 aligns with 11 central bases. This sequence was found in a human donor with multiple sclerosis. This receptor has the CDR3 CASTGQGAVGAFF. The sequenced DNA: TGTGCCAGCACCGGACAGGGGGCCGTAGGTGCTTTCTTT.